The entry that follows covers one T cell receptor beta chain sequence. Data came from immunoSEQ multiplex PCR; TCRdb stores just in-frame clones and leaves some out. The sample has around 80,000 clones, 85% seen once. The data derive from a study of OX40 agonist ivuxolimab in advanced cancers. Study information: Administration of intravenous ivuxolimab to patients occurred every 2 weeks at 0.01 to 10 mg/kg.

The V gene lost 6 bases and the J gene lost 0 bases, with 15 bases spanning the gap. The CDR3 contains 16 residues. In germline, CDR1 is SNHLY, CDR2 FYNNEI. This specimen consisted of CD4+ or CD8+ T cells sorted from blood, obtained in a trial of the OX40 agonist ivuxolimab. The TCR originated in an adult with an advanced solid tumor such as melanoma, head and neck, liver or kidney cancer. The chain couples TRBV2 to TRBJ1-3; a possible D gene is TRBD1 (5 bases). CDR3 bases: TGTGCCAGCAGCGCGGGACTCAGAATCTCTGGAAACACCATATATTTT. As protein: CASSAGLRISGNTIYF.